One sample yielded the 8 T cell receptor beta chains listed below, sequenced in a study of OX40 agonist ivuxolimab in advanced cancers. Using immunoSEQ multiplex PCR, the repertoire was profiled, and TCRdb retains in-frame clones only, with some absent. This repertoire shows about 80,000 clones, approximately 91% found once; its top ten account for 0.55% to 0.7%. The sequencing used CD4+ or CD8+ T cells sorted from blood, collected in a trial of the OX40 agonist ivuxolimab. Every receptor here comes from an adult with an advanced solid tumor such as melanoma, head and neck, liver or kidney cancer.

CDR3 residues: CASSRDRGQSNEQFF. In nucleotides, the CDR3 is TGCGCCAGCAGCCGTGACAGGGGGCAAAGCAATGAGCAGTTCTTC. The rearrangement uses TRBV4-3 and TRBJ2-1; 10 bases are a match to TRBD1. Germline loops: CDR1 LGHNA, CDR2 YSLEER. The CDR3 is 15 amino acids. Trimming at V came to 4 bases and at J to 6 bases, leaving 6 bases not matched to a gene.

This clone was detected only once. CDR3 sequence: CASSLNGFSNQPQHF. The CDR3 nucleotides read TGCGCCAGCAGCCTCAACGGATTTAGCAATCAGCCCCAGCATTTT. The rearrangement links TRBV5-1 to TRBJ1-5; D remains unclear. CDR3 length equals 15 residues. Between the trimmed V and J ends, which lost 4 bases and 0 bases, there was a span of 11 bases. Germline V CDR1 and CDR2: SGHRS, YFSETQ.

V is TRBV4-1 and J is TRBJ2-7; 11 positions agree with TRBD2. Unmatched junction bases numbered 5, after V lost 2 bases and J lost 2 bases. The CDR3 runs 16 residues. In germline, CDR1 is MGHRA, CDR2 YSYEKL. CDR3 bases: TGCGCCAGCAGCCAACCCGGGACTAGCGGAGCCTACGAGCAGTACTTC. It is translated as CASSQPGTSGAYEQYF.

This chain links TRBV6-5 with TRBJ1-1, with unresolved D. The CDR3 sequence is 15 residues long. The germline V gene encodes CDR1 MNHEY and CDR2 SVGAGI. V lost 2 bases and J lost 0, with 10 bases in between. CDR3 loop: CASSYSSKMNTEAFF. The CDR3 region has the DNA TGTGCCAGCAGTTACAGCAGCAAAATGAACACTGAAGCTTTCTTT.

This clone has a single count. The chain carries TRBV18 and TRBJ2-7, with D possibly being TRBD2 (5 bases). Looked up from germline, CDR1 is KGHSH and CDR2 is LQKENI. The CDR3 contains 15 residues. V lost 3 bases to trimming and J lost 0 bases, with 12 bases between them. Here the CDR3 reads CASSPTRGNSYEQYF. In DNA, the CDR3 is TGTGCCAGCTCACCTACACGGGGAAACTCCTACGAGCAGTACTTC.

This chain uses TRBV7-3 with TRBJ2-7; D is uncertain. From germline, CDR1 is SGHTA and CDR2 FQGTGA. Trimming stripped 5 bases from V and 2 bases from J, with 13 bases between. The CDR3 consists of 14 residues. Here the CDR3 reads CASSRYPGAYEQYF. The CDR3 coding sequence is TGTGCCAGCAGCAGATACCCCGGTGCCTACGAGCAGTACTTC.

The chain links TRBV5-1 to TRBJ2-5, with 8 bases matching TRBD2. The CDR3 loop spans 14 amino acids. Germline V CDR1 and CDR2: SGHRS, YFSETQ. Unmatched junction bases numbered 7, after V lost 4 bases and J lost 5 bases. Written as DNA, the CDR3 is TGCGCCAGCAGCCTTAGCGGCGGGGGGGAGACCCAGTACTTC. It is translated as CASSLSGGGETQYF.

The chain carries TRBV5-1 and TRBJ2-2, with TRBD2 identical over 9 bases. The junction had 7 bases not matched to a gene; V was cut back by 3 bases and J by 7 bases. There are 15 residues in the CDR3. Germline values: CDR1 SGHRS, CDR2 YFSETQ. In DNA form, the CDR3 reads TGCGCCAGCAGCTCGGTAGCGGGAGCGGGCGGGGAGCTGTTTTTT. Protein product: CASSSVAGAGGELFF.